This T cell receptor (beta chain) was identified in a study of blood T cells in healthy people across ages. Comments on this clonotype: Its specificity is unknown.

The CDR3 covers 16 residues. In germline, CDR1 is DFQATT, CDR2 SNEGSKA (reference sequence). V was cut by 4 bases and J by 4 bases, with 22 bases left in between. Study findings and constraints: Among T cells, TCR beta diversity per million cells dropped roughly linearly as age rose.

For the second PCR, which ran for about 7 to 11 cycles, a sample-barcoded 5' primer and a J-beta primer mix were used. TCRdb re-called the 5' RACE reads through MiXCR, storing one row per CDR3 protein. This sample has 650,000 to 900,000 distinct CDR3 sequences; around 62% occur once, and the top ten carry about a quarter. Source material: blood. V usage is TRBV20-1 and J usage is TRBJ2-5; perhaps TRBD2 as D (6 bases). This sequence originates from a young man in good health. The CDR3 loop reads CSATPLGEAGRETQYF. The DNA for the CDR3 is TGCAGTGCTACGCCGTTGGGGGAAGCGGGCCGAGAGACCCAGTACTTC.